A single sample is the source of the 27 T cell receptor beta chains below, sequenced in a study of pediatric ulcerative colitis. Clones were sequenced by immunoSEQ multiplex PCR, and TCRdb holds only the in-frame ones, with some missing. In the table there are roughly 64,000 clones, roughly nine tenths of which are singletons. Material for sequencing was blood. The receptors were sampled from a boy aged 5-17 years with severe ulcerative colitis.

The J gene is TRBJ2-1, the V gene TRBV11-3; 15 bases agree with TRBD2. V shed 0 bases, J shed 8 bases, and the junction held 5 bases outside the gene matches. CDR1 is SGHNT, CDR2 YENEEA, per germline. The CDR3 extends over 17 amino acids. Written as DNA, the CDR3 is TGTGCCAGCAGCTTAGAGGGGGGACTAGCGGGAGGTTATGAGCAGTTCTTC. As protein: CASSLEGGLAGGYEQFF.

The chain carries TRBV6-6 and TRBJ2-7; 7 bases are shared with TRBD2. This CDR3 comprises 11 residues. The germline gives CDR1 MNHNY, CDR2 SVGAGI (reference sequence). V shed 11 bases, J shed 5 bases, and the junction held 6 bases outside the gene matches. This chain's CDR3 is CALGGSNEQYF. The CDR3, as DNA: TGTGCCTTGGGCGGGAGCAACGAGCAGTACTTC.

The V and J genes are TRBV6-1 and TRBJ1-1; D uncertain. V was trimmed by 2 bases and J by 4 bases, leaving 11 bases between them. Germline V gives CDR1 MNHNS, CDR2 SASEGT. This CDR3 comprises 14 residues. The CDR3 nucleotides read TGTGCCAGCAGTGAAACGGTCCCGGGCACTGAAGCTTTCTTT. Protein: CASSETVPGTEAFF.

The V call is TRBV28, the J call TRBJ1-4; 9 bases are shared with TRBD1. Trimming removed 8 bases from V and 7 bases from J; junction bases left unmatched: 5. The germline V gene has CDR1 MDHEN and CDR2 SYDVKM. CDR3 length: 13 residues. The CDR3 spells CASHSGQGEKLFF. CDR3 DNA: TGTGCCAGCCACTCGGGACAGGGTGAAAAACTGTTTTTT.

The chain uses TRBV4-3 and TRBJ2-7; TRBD2 matches 8 bases. The CDR3 loop spans 17 amino acids. The germline gives CDR1 LGHNA, CDR2 YSLEER. V lost 0 bases, J lost 0 bases, and 7 bases stayed unmatched. CDR3 sequence: CASSQDIHLAGSYEQYF. The CDR3 coding sequence is TGCGCCAGCAGCCAAGATATCCATCTAGCGGGCTCCTACGAGCAGTACTTC.

The chain links TRBV30 to TRBJ1-1; D possibly corresponds to TRBD1 (5 bases). Trimming removed 2 bases at V and 5 bases at J, with 18 bases between. The germline CDR1 and CDR2 sequences are GTSNPN and SVGIG (reference sequence). This CDR3 comprises 15 residues. The CDR3 protein is CAWSPTQGVDTEAFF. CDR3 DNA: TGTGCCTGGAGTCCGACCCAGGGTGTGGATACTGAAGCTTTCTTT.

A note on this clone: At the DNA level, this CDR3 is encoded by other sequences in the same sample as well. DNA for the CDR3: TGTGCCTGGCGGACTAGCGGCTACGAGCAGTACTTC. It codes for CAWRTSGYEQYF. The chain combines TRBV30 with TRBJ2-7; 10 bases match TRBD2. The V gene's germline CDR1 is GTSNPN and CDR2 SVGIG (reference sequence). The CDR3 spans 12 residues. Trimming at V came to 5 bases and at J to 3 bases, leaving 1 base not matched to a gene.

The chain links TRBV19 to TRBJ2-7; D might be TRBD2 (6 bases). The V and J ends lost 3 bases and 4 bases respectively, with 16 bases between them. The CDR3 spans 15 residues. Germline V lookup: CDR1 LNHDA, CDR2 SQIVND (reference sequence). In nucleotides, the CDR3 is TGTGCCAGTAGTATTACCCTATGGGGGGATTACGAGCAGTACTTC. Its protein product is CASSITLWGDYEQYF.

The V and J genes are TRBV7-9 and TRBJ2-3, with D unresolved. This CDR3 is 15 amino acids long. The germline CDR1 and CDR2 sequences are SEHNR and FQNEAQ (reference sequence). The V gene lost 5 bases and the J gene lost 0 bases, with 12 bases spanning the gap. Here the CDR3 DNA reads TGTGCCAGCAGCGACCGGAGAGTTAGCACAGATACGCAGTATTTT. This sequence encodes CASSDRRVSTDTQYF.

J is TRBJ1-1 and V is TRBV12-5, with TRBD1 matching 10 bases. V lost 3 bases to trimming and J lost 3 bases; unmatched junction nucleotides: 10. Germline CDR1 LGHNT, CDR2 FRNRAP. This CDR3 region has 17 residues. This chain's CDR3 is CASGFSRDRGLDTEAFF. The CDR3 nucleotides are TGTGCTAGTGGTTTCTCCCGGGACAGGGGTTTGGACACTGAAGCTTTCTTT.

CDR3 DNA: TGTGCCAGCTCACCACCAGTAGCGGGAGATAGCCATGAGCAGTTCTTC. Translation: CASSPPVAGDSHEQFF. The chain joins TRBV18 to TRBJ2-1; 9 bases agree with TRBD2. The CDR3 is made up of 16 amino acids. J was trimmed by 8 bases and V by 0 bases; bases with no gene match: 8. Germline V CDR1 and CDR2: KGHSH, LQKENI.

The chain has TRBV6-5 and TRBJ1-4, with TRBD1 matching 9 bases. There are 15 residues in the CDR3. V lost 6 bases, J lost 5 bases, and 7 bases stayed unmatched. Germline CDR1 MNHEY, CDR2 SVGAGI. Written as DNA, the CDR3 is TGTGCCAGCAGCCCCTCCGGGACAGGGAATGAAAAACTGTTTTTT. This sequence encodes CASSPSGTGNEKLFF.

The genes are TRBV18 and TRBJ1-4; D perhaps matches TRBD1 (5 bases). Looked up from germline, CDR1 is KGHSH and CDR2 is LQKENI. The CDR3 sequence is 12 residues long. Deletions cut 5 bases from V and 5 bases from J, with 6 bases between. For the CDR3, the DNA is TGTGCCAGCTCAGGACAAAATGAAAAACTGTTTTTT. Translated, it gives CASSGQNEKLFF. Full variable domain (outside the CDR3, taken from reference TRBV18 and TRBJ1-4): NAGVMQNPRHLVRRRGQEARLRCSPMKGHSHVYWYRQLPEEGLKFMVYLQKENIIDESGMPKERFSAEFPKEGPSILRIQQVVRGDSAAYFCASSGQNEKLFFGSGTQLSVL.

The chain joins TRBV7-9 to TRBJ1-1; 9 positions match TRBD1. With V trimmed by 6 bases and J by 0 bases, 11 bases remained unmatched. Germline values: CDR1 SEHNR, CDR2 FQNEAQ (reference sequence). This CDR3 comprises 17 residues. In nucleotides, the CDR3 is TGTGCCAGCAGAGAAATAGGACAGGGGATTTTGAACACTGAAGCTTTCTTT. This translates into CASREIGQGILNTEAFF.

The chain is built from TRBV19 and TRBJ1-5, with a weak D call TRBD1 (6 bases). The CDR3 covers 14 residues. Trimming left V 2 bases short and J 7 bases short, with 12 bases between. The germline V gene has CDR1 LNHDA and CDR2 SQIVND (reference sequence). CDR3 DNA: TGTGCCAGTAGTATATGGGGGCGGCAACAGCCCCAGCATTTT. This codes for CASSIWGRQQPQHF.

The CDR3 nucleotides read TGCGCCAGCAGCTTGACCTCCGGGACTAGCGGGACAGGCGAGCAGTACTTC. This sequence encodes CASSLTSGTSGTGEQYF. The chain is built from TRBV5-1 and TRBJ2-7; 13 nucleotides agree with TRBD2. Germline V gene data show CDR1 as SGHRS and CDR2 as YFSETQ. This CDR3 is built from 17 residues. V shed 1 base and J 6 bases; nucleotides not matched to a gene: 10.

This clone was observed a few times. The genes are TRBV30 and TRBJ1-2; TRBD1 might be the D (5 bases). V lost 4 bases, J lost 2 bases, and 8 bases lay in between. There are 12 residues in the CDR3. Germline CDR1 reads GTSNPN; CDR2 reads SVGIG (reference sequence). CDR3 region: CAWNQGNYGYTF. The CDR3 DNA is TGTGCCTGGAACCAGGGCAACTATGGCTACACCTTC.

The V and J genes are TRBV6-5 and TRBJ2-1; unclear D gene. The V and J ends lost 0 bases and 0 bases respectively, with 6 bases between them. The V gene's germline CDR1 is MNHEY and CDR2 SVGAGI. The CDR3 covers 15 residues. CDR3 protein: CASSYSGSSYNEQFF. The DNA for the CDR3 is TGTGCCAGCAGTTACTCAGGCAGCTCCTACAATGAGCAGTTCTTC.

The sample holds one count of this clone. The genes are TRBV2 and TRBJ2-7; 9 bases agree with TRBD1. After removal of 5 bases from V and 4 bases from J, the junction contained 9 bases not matched to a gene. The CDR3 runs 15 residues. The V gene's germline CDR1 is SNHLY and CDR2 FYNNEI. The CDR3 DNA is TGTGCCAGCAGTCCTGAGGACAGGGGAACGTACGAGCAGTACTTC. Its translation: CASSPEDRGTYEQYF. Looking up the rest from reference TRBV2 and TRBJ2-7 gives the full variable domain: EPEVTQTPSHQVTQMGQEVILRCVPISNHLYFYWYRQILGQKVEFLVSFYNNEISEKSEIFDDQFSVERPDGSNFTLKIRSTKLEDSAMYFCASSPEDRGTYEQYFGPGTRLTVT.

V is TRBV28 and J is TRBJ2-5; 8 bases agree with TRBD2. CDR1 is MDHEN and CDR2 is SYDVKM in the germline V gene. The trim removed 5 bases at V and 5 bases at J, leaving 22 bases unmatched. There are 19 residues in the CDR3. CDR3 amino acids: CASSGPSGRRGFLSETQYF. CDR3 in DNA: TGTGCCAGCAGTGGGCCTAGCGGGCGGAGAGGGTTTTTGTCGGAGACCCAGTACTTC.

The chain uses TRBV4-3 and TRBJ2-2; D is unresolved. CDR3 size: 12 residues. Germline V gene data show CDR1 as LGHNA and CDR2 as YSLEER. Trimming stripped 3 bases from V and 6 bases from J, with 5 bases between. CDR3 nucleotides: TGCGCCAGCAGCCACGGTGCCGGGGAGCTGTTTTTT. Encoded protein: CASSHGAGELFF.

The chain employs TRBV29-1 and TRBJ2-4; 7 bases fit TRBD1. Unmatched junction bases numbered 11, after V lost 6 bases and J lost 9 bases. The CDR3 sequence is 13 residues long. Germline-derived CDR1 and CDR2 are SQVTM and ANQGSEA. CDR3 loop: CSVVQGFFRIQYF. The CDR3 nucleotides are TGCAGCGTCGTACAGGGGTTCTTTCGCATTCAGTACTTC.

There are a few counts of this clone. This rearrangement joins TRBV10-3 to TRBJ2-7; D is uncertain. Germline values: CDR1 ENHRY, CDR2 SYGVKD. V was trimmed by 3 bases and J by 0 bases, leaving 9 bases between them. This CDR3 is built from 14 residues. The CDR3 DNA sequence: TGTGCCATCAGTGATGCGCAGAGCTCCTACGAGCAGTACTTC. It is translated as CAISDAQSSYEQYF.

This clone was seen a handful of times. The genes are TRBV11-2 and TRBJ2-1; 7 bases are shared with TRBD2. There are 15 residues in the CDR3. The germline V gene encodes CDR1 SGHAT and CDR2 FQNNGV. Losses at the gene ends were 3 bases for V and 6 bases for J; bases not matched to a gene: 8. CDR3 bases: TGTGCCAGCAGCTTTCTCGGGAGGTACTTCAATGAGCAGTTCTTC. As protein: CASSFLGRYFNEQFF.

The chain combines TRBV11-3 with TRBJ2-2, with no clear D. This CDR3 has 13 residues. V lost 5 bases and J lost 2, with 6 bases in between. Looked up from germline, CDR1 is SGHNT and CDR2 is YENEEA. Here the CDR3 DNA reads TGTGCCAGCAGCCAACCTAACACCGGGGAGCTGTTTTTT. Amino acids: CASSQPNTGELFF.

The rearrangement joins TRBV10-3 to TRBJ2-1; no definite D call. Germline CDR1 ENHRY, CDR2 SYGVKD. V was clipped by 0 bases and J by 8 bases, with 5 bases between them. The CDR3 loop spans 12 amino acids. CDR3 sequence reads: CAISESGHEQFF. The CDR3 nucleotides are TGTGCCATCAGTGAGTCCGGGCATGAGCAGTTCTTC.

V is TRBV4-3 and J is TRBJ2-7, with D possibly matching TRBD1 (6 bases). This CDR3 contains 15 residues. The germline V gene has CDR1 LGHNA and CDR2 YSLEER. V was trimmed by 0 bases and J by 2 bases, leaving 11 bases between them. In nucleotides, the CDR3 is TGCGCCAGCAGCCAAGATGCACAGGGTCCCTACGAGCAGTACTTC. Translated: CASSQDAQGPYEQYF.